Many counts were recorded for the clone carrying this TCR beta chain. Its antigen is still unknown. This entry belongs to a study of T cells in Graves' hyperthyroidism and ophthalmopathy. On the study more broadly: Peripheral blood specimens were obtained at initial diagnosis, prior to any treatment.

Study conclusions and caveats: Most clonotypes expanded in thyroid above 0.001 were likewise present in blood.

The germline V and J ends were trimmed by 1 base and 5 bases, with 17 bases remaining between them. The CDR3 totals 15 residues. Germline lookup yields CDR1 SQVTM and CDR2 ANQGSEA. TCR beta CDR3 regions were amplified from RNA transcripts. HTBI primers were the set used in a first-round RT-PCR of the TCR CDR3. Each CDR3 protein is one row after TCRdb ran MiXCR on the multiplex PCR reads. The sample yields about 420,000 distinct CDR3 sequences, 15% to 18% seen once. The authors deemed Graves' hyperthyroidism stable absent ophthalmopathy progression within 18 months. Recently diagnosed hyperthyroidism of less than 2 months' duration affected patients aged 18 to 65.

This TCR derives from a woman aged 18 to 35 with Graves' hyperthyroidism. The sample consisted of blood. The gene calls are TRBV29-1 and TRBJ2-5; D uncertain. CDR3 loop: CSVEVAGGYRETQYF. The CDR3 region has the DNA TGCAGCGTTGAAGTAGCTGGCGGTTACCGGGAGACCCAGTACTTC.